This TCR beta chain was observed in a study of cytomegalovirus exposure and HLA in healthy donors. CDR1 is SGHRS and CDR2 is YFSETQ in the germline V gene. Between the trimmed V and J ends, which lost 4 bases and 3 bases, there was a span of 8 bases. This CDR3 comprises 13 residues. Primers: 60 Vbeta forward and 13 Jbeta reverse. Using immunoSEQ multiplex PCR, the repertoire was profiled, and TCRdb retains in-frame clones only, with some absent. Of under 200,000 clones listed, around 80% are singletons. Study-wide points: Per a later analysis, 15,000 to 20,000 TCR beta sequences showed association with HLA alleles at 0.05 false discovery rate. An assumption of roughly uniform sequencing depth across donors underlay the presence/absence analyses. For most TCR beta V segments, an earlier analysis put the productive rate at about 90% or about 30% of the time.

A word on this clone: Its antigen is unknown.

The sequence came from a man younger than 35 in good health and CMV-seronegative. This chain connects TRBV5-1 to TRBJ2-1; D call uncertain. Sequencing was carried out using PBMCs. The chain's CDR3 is CASSPGDYNEQFF. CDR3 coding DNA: TGCGCCAGCAGCCCGGGTGACTACAATGAGCAGTTCTTC.